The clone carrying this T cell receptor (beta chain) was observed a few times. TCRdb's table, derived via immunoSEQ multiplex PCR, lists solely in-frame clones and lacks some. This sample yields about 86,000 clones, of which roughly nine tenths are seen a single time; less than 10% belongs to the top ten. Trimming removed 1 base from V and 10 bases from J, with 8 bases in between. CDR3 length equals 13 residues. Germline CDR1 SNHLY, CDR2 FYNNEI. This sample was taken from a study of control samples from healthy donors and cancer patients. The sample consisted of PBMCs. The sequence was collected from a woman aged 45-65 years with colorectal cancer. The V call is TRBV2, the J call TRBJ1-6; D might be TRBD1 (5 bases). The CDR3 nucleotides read TGTGCCAGCAGTGAAGGGTGGGACTCACCCCTCCACTTT. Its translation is CASSEGWDSPLHF.